The next 23 T cell receptor beta chains were all read from a single sample in a study of tumor-infiltrating lymphocytes in primary liver carcinoma (dated by TCRdb to 2017 to 2019). Sequenced on an Illumina HiSeq 2500. Using a constant-region primer and ProtoScript II reverse transcriptase, TCRbeta-specific cDNA was reverse-transcribed from roughly 500 ng total RNA. Three nested multiplex PCR rounds, following a slightly modified ARM-PCR procedure, were used to build the TCRbeta libraries. Multiplex TRBV1-TRBV30 forward primers and a Cbeta reverse primer were used in the first two PCR rounds, each of which was run for approximately 9 cycles. TCRdb reprocessing: public reads trimmed at Q25 with fastp, clones called with MiXCR, in-frame beta chains kept. Here each entry gathers all rows of one CDR3 protein and keeps the most common genes and DNA. Across this sample there are 190,000 or so distinct CDR3 sequences, with roughly two thirds seen only once. Together, the top ten hold under 7.5% of the sample.

TRIzol reagent was used to extract blood RNA from unsorted whole blood, while the DNeasy Blood & Tissue kit provided the germline DNA. Material for sequencing was peripheral blood. The receptors here all came from an older woman with primary liver carcinoma and hepatitis B virus infection.

In this sample, this clonotype turned up many times. This rearrangement joins TRBV6-5 to TRBJ1-4, with TRBD1 as a possible D gene (6 bases). Trimming left V 6 bases short and J 0 bases short, with 8 bases between. The germline V gene encodes CDR1 MNHEY and CDR2 SVGAGI. CDR3 size: 14 residues. CDR3 nucleotides: TGTGCCAGCAGCAGGGGAACAACTAATGAAAAACTGTTTTTT. Amino acid sequence: CASSRGTTNEKLFF.

This clonotype was detected once. At one end, the junction sequence differs from germline, possibly due to a read error. This chain joins TRBV29-1 and TRBJ2-1; 10 bases map to TRBD2. Germline V gives CDR1 SQVTM, CDR2 ANQGSEA. The CDR3 consists of 15 residues. The CDR3 DNA reads as TGCAGCGTCGCCCGACCTGGACTAGCGGATAATGAGCAGTCCTTC. Protein: CSVARPGLADNEQSF.

This rearrangement joins TRBV7-9 to TRBJ2-1; the D gene is possibly TRBD2 (6 bases). The CDR3 is 16 residues long. V was clipped by 8 bases and J by 4 bases, with 21 bases between them. Germline CDR1 SEHNR, CDR2 FQNEAQ (reference sequence). The CDR3 DNA follows: TGTGCCAGCGGCCGCGGAGGACGGAGGGGTTACAATGAGCAGTTCTTC. Amino acids: CASGRGGRRGYNEQFF. The full variable domain, in which reference TRBV7-9 and TRBJ2-1 provide the parts outside the CDR3, is DTGVSQNPRHKITKRGQNVTFRCDPISEHNRLYWYRQTLGQGPEFLTYFQNEAQLEKSRLLSDRFSAERPKGSFSTLEIQRTEQGDSAMYLCASGRGGRRGYNEQFFGPGTRLTVL.

This clonotype was observed a few times. A much larger clone sits a single nucleotide away, making a read error possible. CDR3 coding DNA: TGCGCCAGCAGCCAAGGGCGACAGACGAACACTGGAGCTTTCTTT. It specifies CASSQGRQTNTGAFF. The chain carries TRBV4-1 and TRBJ1-1; D may be TRBD1 (5 bases). This CDR3 spans 15 amino acids. Germline V gene sequence: CDR1 MGHRA, CDR2 YSYEKL.

Worth noting for this clonotype: A read error is possible here, since a much larger clone lies one base away. V and J are TRBV6-6 and TRBJ2-1; D is unclear. CDR3 length: 13 amino acids. Germline V CDR1 and CDR2: MNHNY, SVGAGI (reference sequence). In DNA form, the CDR3 reads TGTGCCAGCAGTTTGGACGAATACAATGATCAGTTCTTC. Its protein is CASSLDEYNDQFF.

This clonotype was recorded once. A much larger clone lies one base from this, so it may be a read error. V gene TRBV4-1 combines with J gene TRBJ2-2; possible D gene TRBD2, 5 bases. The CDR3 extends over 12 amino acids. Germline V CDR1 and CDR2: MGHRA, YSYEKL. The CDR3 nucleotides are TGCACCAGCAGCCATCCGGGAGGGGAGCTGTTTTTT. It is translated as CTSSHPGGELFF.

To note about this clonotype: Without the conserved terminal phenylalanine or tryptophan, this CDR3 likely stems from a read error. The V gene is TRBV5-5, the J gene TRBJ2-7, with D maybe TRBD2 (5 bases). The CDR3 totals 15 residues. Germline values: CDR1 SGHKS, CDR2 YYEKEE (reference sequence). Trimming pared 4 bases from V and 0 bases from J, leaving 14 bases between. CDR3 protein: CASSKAAELSYEQYS. DNA for the CDR3: TGTGCCAGCAGCAAAGCAGCGGAGCTCTCCTACGAGCAGTACTCC.

This clonotype appeared a few times. This chain connects TRBV2 to TRBJ2-3; 10 positions agree with TRBD2. The CDR3 extends over 14 amino acids. Trimming at V came to 6 bases and at J to 4 bases, leaving 4 bases not matched to a gene. The germline gives CDR1 SNHLY, CDR2 FYNNEI. CDR3 region: CASSASGSSDTQYF. The CDR3 bases are TGTGCCAGCAGCGCTAGCGGGAGTTCAGATACGCAGTATTTT.

This clonotype was found many times. J is TRBJ2-7 and V is TRBV6-5; TRBD2 aligns across 11 bases. Germline CDR1 is MNHEY and CDR2 is SVGAGI. The V segment lost 0 bases and the J segment 0 bases; nucleotides outside the gene matches: 7. The CDR3 contains 18 residues. The CDR3 DNA sequence: TGTGCCAGCAGTTACTCACCCGGGGGGACTAGCGGCTCCTACGAGCAGTACTTC. Residues: CASSYSPGGTSGSYEQYF.

V and J are TRBV5-1 and TRBJ1-6; tentative D call: TRBD1 (5 bases). This CDR3 has 16 amino acids. CDR1 SGHRS and CDR2 YFSETQ come from the germline V gene. V gave up 1 base and J gave up 5 bases, with 13 bases separating them. CDR3 sequence (DNA): TGCGCCAGCAGCTTGAGGGACGGCAAAGATAATTCACCCCTCCACTTT. Protein: CASSLRDGKDNSPLHF.

Regarding this clonotype: A read error may explain this, as a much larger clone is one base away. The chain recombines TRBV30 with TRBJ2-1, with D possibly being TRBD1 or TRBD2 (7 bases each). Germline assignment: CDR1 GTSNPN and CDR2 SVGIG (reference sequence). The CDR3 totals 19 residues. Here the CDR3 DNA reads TGTGCCTGGAGTGCATCACCAGGGGGAGGGCCTAGCTCCTACAATGAGCAGTTATTC. As protein: CAWSASPGGGPSSYNEQLF.

As regards this clonotype: A much larger clone sits a single nucleotide away, making a read error possible. This rearrangement joins TRBV4-1 to TRBJ2-2, with a possible D match to TRBD2 (6 bases). The CDR3 consists of 11 residues. Germline V gene data show CDR1 as MGHRA and CDR2 as YSYEKL. CDR3 sequence: CATNKGGKLFF. Here the CDR3 DNA reads TGCGCCACTAATAAAGGCGGGAAGCTGTTTTTT.

In its sample, this clonotype was seen once. Mismatch with germline at one junction end may stem from a read error. This chain joins TRBV2 and TRBJ1-1; D remains ambiguous. Germline CDR1 reads SNHLY; CDR2 reads FYNNEI. This CDR3 has 14 residues. CDR3 amino acids: CASSVLSHGTEAFF. Written as DNA, the CDR3 is TGTGCCAGCAGTGTACTAAGTCATGGCACTGAAGCTTTCTTC.

This clonotype was observed a handful of times. It may be a read error: a sequence one base away is much more abundant. The chain has TRBV12-3 or TRBV12-4 and TRBJ2-7; 8 bases are shared with TRBD1. The CDR3 covers 14 residues. The V gene end was trimmed by 7 bases and the J gene end by 3 bases; junction bases not matched to a gene: 8. The DNA for the CDR3 is TGTGCCAGCAATCAGCCGGGACAGGTCTACGAGCAGTACTTC. It encodes CASNQPGQVYEQYF.

This clonotype was detected ten times or more. V usage is TRBV6-5 and J usage is TRBJ1-4; 7 nucleotides align to TRBD1. With 5 bases clipped from V and 4 bases from J, the junction kept 7 bases outside the gene matches. Germline CDR1 is MNHEY and CDR2 is SVGAGI. The CDR3 runs to 15 residues. CDR3 nucleotides: TGTGCCAGCAGTCTCGACAGGGACCGTAATGAAAAACTGTTTTTT. Translated: CASSLDRDRNEKLFF.

The chain employs TRBV7-6 and TRBJ2-7, with 7 bases fitting TRBD2. Germline assignment: CDR1 SGHVS and CDR2 FNYEAQ. With V trimmed by 5 bases and J by 0 bases, 10 bases remained unmatched. The length of the CDR3 is 16 residues. The CDR3 loop reads CASSKRGETSSYEQYF. CDR3 bases: TGTGCCAGCAGCAAGCGGGGCGAGACGAGCTCCTACGAGCAGTACTTC.

With respect to this clonotype: This CDR3 is missing its conserved last phenylalanine or tryptophan, likely due to a read error. The genes are TRBV11-2 and TRBJ2-7, with D possibly TRBD1 on 6 matching bases. The CDR3 spans 15 residues. From germline, CDR1 is SGHAT and CDR2 FQNNGV. V lost 3 bases, J lost 1 base, and 13 bases lay in between. The DNA of the CDR3 is TGTGCCAGCAGCTTGTTGACAGGCGATTCCTACGAGCAGTACCTC. Its protein is CASSLLTGDSYEQYL.

In the case of this clonotype: This may be a read error, as it is one base from a much larger clone. V gene TRBV12-5 combines with J gene TRBJ1-1; the D is unclear. CDR1 is LGHNT, CDR2 FRNRAP, per germline. This CDR3 is 15 amino acids long. Here the CDR3 DNA reads TGTGCTAGTGATTTGGTACGACTGGGGAACACTGAAGCTTTCTTT. It codes for CASDLVRLGNTEAFF.

With respect to this clonotype: One end of the junction does not line up with germline, which may come from a read error. The genes are TRBV5-4 and TRBJ2-1; 9 bases are shared with TRBD2. The V gene's germline CDR1 is SGHNT and CDR2 YYREEE (reference sequence). CDR3 length: 16 residues. CDR3 region: CASSLGISGSRNEQFF. CDR3 nucleotides: TGTGCCAGTAGCTTAGGGATTAGCGGGAGTCGGAATGAGCAGTTCTTC.

This clonotype was counted between two and nine times. This chain connects TRBV5-1 to TRBJ2-7, with D perhaps given as TRBD1 or TRBD2 (5 bases each). CDR3 size: 13 residues. CDR1 and CDR2 from the germline V gene are SGHRS and YFSETQ. Trimming shortened V by 0 bases and J by 3 bases, and 7 bases separated the two germline ends. The CDR3 region is CASSLGGDYEQYF. DNA for the CDR3: TGCGCCAGCAGCTTGGGAGGGGACTACGAGCAGTACTTC.

The chain links TRBV29-1 to TRBJ2-5; D unclear. Germline values: CDR1 SQVTM, CDR2 ANQGSEA. The CDR3 is made up of 12 amino acids. The ends were cut back, 8 bases at V and 6 bases at J, with 16 bases in the middle. The CDR3 region is CSIGSGSKTQYF. CDR3 DNA sequence: TGCAGCATTGGATCTGGGTCGAAGACCCAGTACTTC.

The CDR3 spells CASRLTGSTQPQHF. The CDR3 bases are TGTGCCAGCAGGCTCACAGGGTCGACTCAGCCCCAGCATTTT. This sequence joins TRBV28 and TRBJ1-5; perhaps TRBD1 as D (6 bases). Germline CDR1 reads MDHEN; CDR2 reads SYDVKM. Trimming removed 6 bases at V and 6 bases at J, with 15 bases between. The CDR3 covers 14 residues.

About this clonotype: A much larger clone differs from this one at a single base, so this may be a read error. The chain joins TRBV6-1 to TRBJ2-3; no clear D gene. The CDR3 spans 15 residues. In germline, CDR1 is MNHNS, CDR2 SASEGT. The CDR3 DNA follows: TGTGCCAGCAGTGTCAACAGCGTTAGCACAGATGCGCAGTATTTT. This codes for CASSVNSVSTDAQYF.